Reported below is one T cell receptor beta chain. Its antigen is undetermined. Germline lookup yields CDR1 SNHLY and CDR2 FYNNEI. The CDR3 is 12 amino acids. V gave up 8 bases and J gave up 6 bases; unmatched junction bases: 3. PCR employed 60 Vbeta and 13 Jbeta primers. Assay: immunoSEQ multiplex PCR; the TCRdb copy retains only in-frame clones and omits some. The repertoire includes about 67,000 clones, approximately 67% of them detected once, and about 2% sits in the top ten. This record belongs to a study of cytomegalovirus exposure and HLA in healthy donors. Study at large: There were several hundred genotyped donors. Of these, about 81% fell in the genetic ancestry cluster associated with self-reported Caucasian donors.

Study-level results: Researchers left out some V segments, among them TRBV6-2 and TRBV6-3, as indistinguishable. A later analysis reportedly identified an Asian-associated ancestry cluster as carrying fewer N-insertions than the approximately 640-donor mean.

The material sequenced was PBMCs. This sequence joins TRBV2 and TRBJ1-5; 8 bases are a match to TRBD1. The origin of this receptor is a woman aged 25-40 years in good health and CMV-seronegative. CDR3 residues: CASSGGSQPQHF. The CDR3 DNA is TGTGCCAGCTCAGGGGGCAGTCAGCCCCAGCATTTT.